A selection of T cell receptor beta chains follows, all from one sample in a study of Tregs in tolerant kidney transplant recipients. Profiled with immunoSEQ multiplex PCR; TCRdb holds only in-frame clones, not every one. The top ten clones hold about 0.34% of a sample with tens of thousands of clones, approximately 90% of them seen once. This material consisted of Tregs from blood, taken before the transplant. The receptor set was obtained from a human donor who received a combined kidney and bone marrow transplant. The CDR3 runs from the conserved cysteine through the conserved F or W. A D gene is named only where the DNA matches it firmly.

TRBV29-1,.,CSVEVGRGTDTQYF
TRBV6-4,.,CASNPGTNTGELFF
TRBV5-4,.,CASSRGGASPPGELFF
TRBV7-2,TRBD1,CASSLAPGQMASGYTF
TRBV5-1,.,CASSLVPPTQSYSGNTIYF
TRBV10-1,.,CASSRTTGNTGELFF
TRBV18,TRBD1,CASSPLPTGGSYSGANVLTF
TRBV2,TRBD1,CASRGQGAYEQYF
TRBV10-3,.,CAISGQPQETQYF
TRBV18,.,CASSPPSDTDTQYF
TRBV6-5,TRBD2,CASTDSGRAYEQYF
TRBV5-4,TRBD2,CASSFELAGNNEQFF
TRBV11-3,TRBD2,CASNQYTSGNTGELFF
TRBV27,.,CASSAQGFGELFF
TRBV9,.,CASSRRRLDTGELFF
TRBV6-6,.,CASSSEPPGANVLTF
TRBV6-5,.,CASSYSQGHQPQHF
TRBV7-3,.,CASSTQGGRNTEAFF
TRBV9,TRBD2,CASSVGPLIAGGPYEQYF
TRBV7-6,.,CASSLDRVPNTEAFF
TRBV5-1,TRBD2,CASSLASGSYEQYF
TRBV9,TRBD2,CASSGGAGGATAYEQYF
TRBV7-9,.,CASSQAWDTDYTDTQYF
TRBV10-3,TRBD2,CAIRGTSGSYEQYF
TRBV6-1,.,CASSERGGGNIQYF
TRBV28,.,CASSFLLPRVAPKPAFF
TRBV6-6,.,CASSYSIGHLYEQYF
TRBV2,TRBD2,CATKGGTSGMETQYF
TRBV7-2,TRBD2,CASSFAGGHYEQYF
TRBV7-9,.,CASSLGDGYGYTF
TRBV5-6,TRBD2,CASSSSAGLDYNEQFF
TRBV27,TRBD1,CASSRDREIYEQYF
TRBV15,.,CATSRVRRQGTDTQYF
TRBV28,.,CASSLDFDAEAFF
TRBV5-1,.,CASSRDSNYGYTF
TRBV7-6,TRBD2,CASSLGAGPTYEQYF
TRBV19,.,CASRYGTMNTEAFF
TRBV6-6,.,CASSNVYEQYF
TRBV28,.,CASSSPDFKGQGSRANVLTF
TRBV30,TRBD2,CAWSRTSGTGELFF
TRBV5-4,TRBD1,CASSRDRAGYTF
TRBV10-3,.,CAITPSPGNTEAFF
TRBV6-5,TRBD1,CASRRDRVSDTQYF
TRBV10-3,TRBD1,CAIGNGTVYGYTF
TRBV7-8,.,CASSLDDSSGNTIYF
TRBV10-1,TRBD1,CASSGQGTYEQYF
TRBV19,.,CASSIGSSGANVLTF
TRBV19,TRBD1,CASSISGQGAHTEAFF
TRBV16,TRBD2,CASSQLTSGSDNEQFF
TRBV5-1,.,CASREGNSYEQYF
TRBV7-2,.,CASSLINNYGYTF
TRBV30,.,CAWSKGPHGSYQPQHF
TRBV4-3,TRBD2,CASRPDGTSSYNEQFF
TRBV18,.,CASSSDSFEQYF